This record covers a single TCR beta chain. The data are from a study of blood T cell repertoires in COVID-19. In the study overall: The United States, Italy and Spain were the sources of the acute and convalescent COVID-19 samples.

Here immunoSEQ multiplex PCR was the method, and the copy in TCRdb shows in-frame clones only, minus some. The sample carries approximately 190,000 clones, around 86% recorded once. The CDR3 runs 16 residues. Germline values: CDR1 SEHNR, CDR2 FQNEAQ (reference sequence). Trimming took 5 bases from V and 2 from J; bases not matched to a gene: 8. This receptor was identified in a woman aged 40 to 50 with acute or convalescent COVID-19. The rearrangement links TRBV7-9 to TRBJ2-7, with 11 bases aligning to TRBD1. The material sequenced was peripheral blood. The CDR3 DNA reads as TGTGCCAGCAGCCCTACCCCGGGACAGGGGGCCTACGAGCAGTACTTC. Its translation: CASSPTPGQGAYEQYF.